This T cell receptor (beta chain) was captured in a study of radiation and T cells in renal cell carcinoma. Points from the study as a whole: In blood, top tumor clones expanded by 2 weeks, shrinking by 4. No pretreatment tumor biopsies were available for baseline clonotypes.

Here immunoSEQ multiplex PCR was the method, and the copy in TCRdb shows in-frame clones only, minus some. The sample has about 130,000 clones; around 84% are singletons. As to time point: baseline pretreatment blood. This sample's treatment: 15 Gy SBRT to primary tumor, nephrectomy 4 weeks later. Blood was sampled at baseline, 2 weeks and 4 weeks after SBRT. The tumor was a clear cell renal cell carcinoma. Concerning this clone itself: What it binds is unknown.

Material: blood, obtained from a patient whose treatment included radiotherapy and nephrectomy. The sequence derives from an older woman with renal cell carcinoma.

The CDR3 sequence is CASSLAGTSGGQNEQFF. The DNA for the CDR3 is TGTGCCAGCAGCTTAGCCGGGACTAGCGGGGGGCAAAATGAGCAGTTCTTC. The chain has TRBV7-9 and TRBJ2-1, with 15 bases that match TRBD2. V lost 0 bases, J lost 7 bases, and 4 bases stayed unmatched. CDR1 is SEHNR, CDR2 FQNEAQ, per germline (reference sequence). The CDR3 contains 17 residues.